Each of the 8 T cell receptor beta chains below was sequenced from the same sample in a study of shared clonotypes between healthy human individuals. Profiling relied on immunoSEQ multiplex PCR, and the TCRdb table lists in-frame clones only, not all of them. The repertoire holds over a million clones, with over 95% as singletons. The material sequenced was naive CD4+ T cells sorted from blood. Subset indicated: CD45RA+ positively selected. The receptors shown here come from a man younger than 45 in good health.

The V gene is TRBV29-1, the J gene TRBJ2-1; no clear D gene. V shed 5 bases and J shed 4 bases, with 12 bases lying between them. Germline V lookup: CDR1 SQVTM, CDR2 ANQGSEA. The CDR3 spans 13 residues. The CDR3 nucleotides are TGCAGCGTTTTGGGGATCTGGTACAATGAGCAGTTCTTC. Amino acid sequence: CSVLGIWYNEQFF.

V usage is TRBV5-1 and J usage is TRBJ1-2; no clear D gene. This CDR3 contains 11 residues. Trimming removed 2 bases at V and 7 bases at J, with 6 bases between. The germline gives CDR1 SGHRS, CDR2 YFSETQ. CDR3 in amino acids: CASSLGVGYTF. In nucleotides, the CDR3 is TGCGCCAGCAGCTTAGGCGTTGGCTACACCTTC.

The rearrangement joins TRBV5-4 to TRBJ1-2; D remains ambiguous. CDR3 length: 14 residues. Germline values: CDR1 SGHNT, CDR2 YYREEE (reference sequence). V lost 4 bases and J lost 5, with 15 bases in between. The CDR3 DNA is TGTGCCAGCAGCCTCACATTAGCGGATTATGGCTACACCTTC. This gives the protein CASSLTLADYGYTF.

This clone was recorded only once. V usage is TRBV18 and J usage is TRBJ2-7, with 14 bases matching TRBD2. This CDR3 region has 15 residues. CDR1 KGHSH and CDR2 LQKENI come from the germline V gene. The J segment lost 7 bases and the V segment lost 5 bases, leaving 7 bases of the junction unmatched. The DNA for the CDR3 is TGTGCCAGCTCAAAACCGGGACTAGCGGGAGAAGAGCAGTACTTC. This gives the protein CASSKPGLAGEEQYF. Complete variable domain (other parts from reference TRBV18 and TRBJ2-7): NAGVMQNPRHLVRRRGQEARLRCSPMKGHSHVYWYRQLPEEGLKFMVYLQKENIIDESGMPKERFSAEFPKEGPSILRIQQVVRGDSAAYFCASSKPGLAGEEQYFGPGTRLTVT.

The chain carries TRBV27 and TRBJ2-3; 12 bases are shared with TRBD2. The germline V gene encodes CDR1 MNHEY and CDR2 SMNVEV (reference sequence). The junction had 18 bases not matched to a gene; V was cut back by 8 bases and J by 0 bases. The CDR3 totals 20 residues. CDR3 sequence: CASRRYLAGGPRASTDTQYF. CDR3 DNA: TGTGCCAGCCGACGCTATCTAGCGGGAGGGCCCCGTGCTAGCACAGATACGCAGTATTTT.

The V and J genes are TRBV27 and TRBJ2-4; possibly TRBD2 for D (6 bases). The CDR3 runs 17 residues. Trimming shortened V by 2 bases and J by 4 bases, and 18 bases separated the two germline ends. Germline CDR1 is MNHEY and CDR2 is SMNVEV (reference sequence). The CDR3 spells CASSLPSGPRPKNIQYF. The CDR3 coding sequence is TGTGCCAGCAGTTTACCGAGCGGGCCCCGACCTAAAAACATTCAGTACTTC.

This clone was seen once. The chain combines TRBV28 with TRBJ2-7; D is undetermined. V was pared by 6 bases and J by 3 bases, with 6 bases between. Germline V lookup: CDR1 MDHEN, CDR2 SYDVKM. The CDR3 sequence is 11 residues long. The CDR3 loop reads CASSIFYEQYF. CDR3 DNA: TGTGCCAGCAGCATTTTCTACGAGCAGTACTTC.

The V and J genes are TRBV7-9 and TRBJ2-1, with TRBD2 matching 13 bases. CDR1 is SEHNR, CDR2 FQNEAQ, per germline (reference sequence). The trim removed 5 bases at V and 7 bases at J, leaving 5 bases unmatched. This CDR3 is built from 15 residues. The CDR3 here is CASSKTSGRYNEQFF. CDR3 in DNA: TGTGCCAGCAGCAAGACTAGCGGGAGGTATAATGAGCAGTTCTTC.